What follows are 15 T cell receptor beta chains derived from one specimen sequenced in a study of T cell responses to AZD1222 COVID-19 vaccine listed by TCRdb under 2021. In the paper's terms, the time point label means: about 28 days (+/-7) after the second vaccine dose. What this sample's treatment or condition label stands for: meningococcal conjugate vaccine given as trial control. Libraries were built with the immunoSEQ multiplex PCR assay. The clones in this table, taken by TCRdb from immuneACCESS, are in-frame only. Not every clone is retained; where verified, under half of the shortfall comes from an unresolved V gene, and the cause of the rest is unknown. The sample profile shows roughly 190,000 clones; 85% to 95% of them were found once. Together, the top ten hold less than 4.5% of the sample. Sequenced here: peripheral blood, sampled 28 days after the second dose of the MenACWY control vaccine. The receptors stem from an adult who received the MenACWY meningococcal vaccine as a control.

The chain joins TRBV27 to TRBJ1-4, with 10 positions matching TRBD1. V was clipped by 4 bases and J by 3 bases; unmatched bases: 5. The CDR3 length is 16 residues. The germline V gene has CDR1 MNHEY and CDR2 SMNVEV (reference sequence). CDR3 bases: TGTGCCAGCAGTTCGTGGACAGGGGGAGCTAATGAAAAACTGTTTTTT. Residues: CASSSWTGGANEKLFF.

The V call is TRBV18, the J call TRBJ1-5; 8 bases map to TRBD1. Germline loops: CDR1 KGHSH, CDR2 LQKENI. This CDR3 has 15 amino acids. The trim removed 2 bases at V and 5 bases at J, leaving 5 bases unmatched. DNA for the CDR3: TGTGCCAGCTCACCAGAGGCAGGGGGCTATCAGCCCCAGCATTTT. Protein: CASSPEAGGYQPQHF.

The chain has TRBV4-1 and TRBJ1-5; D ambiguous. Trimming took off 4 bases at V and 7 bases at J, with 14 bases between the two ends. Germline V gives CDR1 MGHRA, CDR2 YSYEKL. The CDR3 spans 14 residues. CDR3 nucleotide sequence: TGCGCCAGCAGCCTAACATCAGCCTACCAGCCCCAGCATTTT. Its protein is CASSLTSAYQPQHF.

V is TRBV6-5 and J is TRBJ1-2; TRBD1 is a possible D gene (6 bases). V was trimmed by 6 bases and J by 6 bases, leaving 20 bases between them. The CDR3 is made up of 15 amino acids. The V gene's germline CDR1 is MNHEY and CDR2 SVGAGI. This CDR3 reads CASRPTGLAKDGYTF. Written as DNA, the CDR3 is TGTGCCAGCAGACCTACAGGGCTCGCCAAGGATGGCTACACCTTC.

The J gene is TRBJ1-2, the V gene TRBV6-5, with TRBD1 matching 8 bases. CDR3 length equals 12 residues. With V trimmed by 5 bases and J by 8 bases, 4 bases remained unmatched. Per the germline V gene, CDR1 is MNHEY and CDR2 is SVGAGI. CDR3 sequence: CASSQTGAGYTF. As DNA, the CDR3 is TGTGCCAGCAGTCAGACAGGGGCCGGCTACACCTTC.

The genes are TRBV24-1 and TRBJ2-2; 7 bases map to TRBD2. Losses at the gene ends were 4 bases for V and 6 bases for J; bases not matched to a gene: 10. CDR1 is KGHDR, CDR2 SFDVKD, per germline. This CDR3 spans 16 amino acids. CDR3 coding DNA: TGTGCCACCAGTGACCCGACTAGCTCGCGGTCCGGGGAGCTGTTTTTT. Translation gives CATSDPTSSRSGELFF.

This clone has only a few counts. The junction differs from germline at one of its ends, possibly a read error. The rearrangement joins TRBV19 to TRBJ1-3; 9 bases fit TRBD1. This CDR3 is 16 amino acids long. CDR1 is LNHDA, CDR2 SQIVND, per germline (reference sequence). The CDR3 loop is CASTIRTGDAGNTIYF. CDR3 nucleotides: TGTGCCAGTACTATACGGACAGGGGATGCTGGAAACACCATATATTTT.

Note on this clone: In the same sample, other DNA sequences code for this CDR3. The J gene is TRBJ2-7, the V gene TRBV20-1, with D perhaps TRBD1 (5 bases). The length of the CDR3 is 11 residues. Germline CDR1 is DFQATT and CDR2 is SNEGSKA (reference sequence). Trimming cost V 2 bases and J 4 bases, with 6 bases left between them. The CDR3 reads CSARQGYEQYF. Written as DNA, the CDR3 is TGCAGTGCTAGACAGGGTTACGAGCAGTACTTC.

This chain uses TRBV4-1 with TRBJ1-5; D remains ambiguous. CDR3 length: 14 amino acids. Looked up from germline, CDR1 is MGHRA and CDR2 is YSYEKL. Trimming pared 4 bases from V and 7 bases from J, leaving 14 bases between. The CDR3 is CASSLTPYGQPQHF. The CDR3 DNA reads TGCGCCAGCAGCCTAACCCCTTACGGACAGCCCCAGCATTTT.

The chain uses TRBV4-1 and TRBJ2-2; D gene ambiguous. Germline V CDR1 and CDR2: MGHRA, YSYEKL. CDR3 length: 11 residues. V dropped 3 bases and J dropped 7 bases, with 3 bases sitting between them. The DNA of the CDR3 is TGCGCCAGCAGCCACGTCGGGGAGCTGTTTTTT. It specifies CASSHVGELFF.

This clone was seen a single time. The chain employs TRBV9 and TRBJ2-3; no reliable D call. CDR1 SGDLS and CDR2 YYNGEE come from the germline V gene. The CDR3 spans 14 residues. V was shortened by 3 bases and J by 0 bases, with 8 bases between the two germline ends. CDR3 bases: TGTGCCAGCAGCGCCCGGACGAGCACAGATACGCAGTATTTT. Residues: CASSARTSTDTQYF.

This chain connects TRBV11-2 to TRBJ1-6, with a possible D match to TRBD1 (6 bases). The CDR3 covers 14 residues. Trimming left V 3 bases short and J 7 bases short, with 10 bases between. From germline, CDR1 is SGHAT and CDR2 FQNNGV. The CDR3 nucleotides are TGTGCCAGCAGCTTTACAGGGTCAAATTCACCCCTCCACTTT. Protein: CASSFTGSNSPLHF.

This rearrangement joins TRBV19 to TRBJ1-5, with TRBD1 matching over 9 bases. Germline V lookup: CDR1 LNHDA, CDR2 SQIVND (reference sequence). Trimming cost V 7 bases and J 8 bases; bases outside gene matches: 21. The CDR3 covers 18 residues. CDR3 bases: TGTGCCAGTAAGCAAGGACGCGGAACCACAGGGGGCTGGAAGCCCCAGCATTTT. Its translation is CASKQGRGTTGGWKPQHF.

This clone has more than one count but fewer than ten. This chain uses TRBV5-1 with TRBJ2-7; D is unclear. The V end lost 0 bases, the J end lost 3 bases, and 10 bases lay between the germline ends. Germline values: CDR1 SGHRS, CDR2 YFSETQ. The CDR3 consists of 14 residues. This chain's CDR3 is CASSLGQVNYEQYF. Here the CDR3 DNA reads TGCGCCAGCAGCTTGGGGCAGGTTAACTACGAGCAGTACTTC.

V usage is TRBV2 and J usage is TRBJ1-2, with D tentatively TRBD1 (5 bases). Trimming removed 6 bases from V and 6 bases from J, with 14 bases in between. The germline V gene has CDR1 SNHLY and CDR2 FYNNEI. The CDR3 sequence is 13 residues long. The CDR3 DNA sequence: TGTGCCAGCAGGGACCGGGACCGGGATGGCTACACCTTC. As protein: CASRDRDRDGYTF.